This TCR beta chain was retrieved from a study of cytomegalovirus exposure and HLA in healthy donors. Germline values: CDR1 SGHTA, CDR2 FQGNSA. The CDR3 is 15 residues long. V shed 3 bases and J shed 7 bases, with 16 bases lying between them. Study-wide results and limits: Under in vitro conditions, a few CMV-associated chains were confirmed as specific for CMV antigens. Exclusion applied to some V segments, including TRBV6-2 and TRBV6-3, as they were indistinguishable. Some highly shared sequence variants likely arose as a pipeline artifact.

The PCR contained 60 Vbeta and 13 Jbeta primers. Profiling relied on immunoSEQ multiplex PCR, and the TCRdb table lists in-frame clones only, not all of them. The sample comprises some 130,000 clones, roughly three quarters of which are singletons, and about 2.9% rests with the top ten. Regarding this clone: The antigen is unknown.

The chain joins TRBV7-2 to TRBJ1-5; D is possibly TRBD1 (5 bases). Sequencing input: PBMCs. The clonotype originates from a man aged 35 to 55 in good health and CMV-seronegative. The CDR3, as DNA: TGTGCCAGCAGCTTTTGGGCAGGGCGGGGGCAGCCCCAGCATTTT. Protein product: CASSFWAGRGQPQHF.